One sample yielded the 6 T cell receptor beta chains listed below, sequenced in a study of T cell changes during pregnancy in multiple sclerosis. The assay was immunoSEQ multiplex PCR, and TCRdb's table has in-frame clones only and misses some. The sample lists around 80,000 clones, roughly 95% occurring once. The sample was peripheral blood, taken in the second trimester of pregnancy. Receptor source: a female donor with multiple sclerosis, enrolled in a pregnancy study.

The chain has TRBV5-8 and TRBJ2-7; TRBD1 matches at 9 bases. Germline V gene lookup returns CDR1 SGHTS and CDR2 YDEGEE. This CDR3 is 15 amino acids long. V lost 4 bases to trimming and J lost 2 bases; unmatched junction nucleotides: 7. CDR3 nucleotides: TGTGCCAGCAGCGATGGACAGGGGTTTCCCTACGAGCAGTACTTC. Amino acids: CASSDGQGFPYEQYF. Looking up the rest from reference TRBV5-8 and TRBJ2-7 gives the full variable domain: EAGVTQSPTHLIKTRGQQATLRCSPISGHTSVYWYQQALGLGLQFLLWYDEGEERNRGNFPPRFSGRQFPNYSSELNVNALELEDSALYLCASSDGQGFPYEQYFGPGTRLTVT.

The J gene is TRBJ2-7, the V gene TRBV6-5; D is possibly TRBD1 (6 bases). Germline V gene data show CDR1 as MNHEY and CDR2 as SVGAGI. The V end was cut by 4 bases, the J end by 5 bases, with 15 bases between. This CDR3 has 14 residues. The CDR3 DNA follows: TGTGCCAGCAGTTCCCCCACACAGGGTAACGAGCAGTACTTC. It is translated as CASSSPTQGNEQYF.

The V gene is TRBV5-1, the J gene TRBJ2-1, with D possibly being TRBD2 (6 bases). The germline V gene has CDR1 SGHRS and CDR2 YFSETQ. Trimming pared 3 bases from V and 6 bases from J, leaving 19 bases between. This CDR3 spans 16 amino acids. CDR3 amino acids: CASSSVFREKSNEQFF. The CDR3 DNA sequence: TGCGCCAGCAGCTCCGTATTCCGGGAGAAAAGCAATGAGCAGTTCTTC.

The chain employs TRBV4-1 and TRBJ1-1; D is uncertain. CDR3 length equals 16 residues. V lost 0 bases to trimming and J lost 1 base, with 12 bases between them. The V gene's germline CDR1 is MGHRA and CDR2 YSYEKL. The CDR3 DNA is TGCGCCAGCAGCCAAGATCGAGAAAAAAGGAACACTGAAGCTTTCTTT. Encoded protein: CASSQDREKRNTEAFF.

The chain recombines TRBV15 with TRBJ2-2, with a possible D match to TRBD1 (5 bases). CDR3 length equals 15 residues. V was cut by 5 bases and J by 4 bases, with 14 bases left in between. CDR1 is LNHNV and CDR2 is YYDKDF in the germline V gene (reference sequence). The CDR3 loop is CATSLLRGGTGELFF. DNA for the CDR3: TGTGCCACCAGCTTACTTAGGGGTGGCACCGGGGAGCTGTTTTTT.

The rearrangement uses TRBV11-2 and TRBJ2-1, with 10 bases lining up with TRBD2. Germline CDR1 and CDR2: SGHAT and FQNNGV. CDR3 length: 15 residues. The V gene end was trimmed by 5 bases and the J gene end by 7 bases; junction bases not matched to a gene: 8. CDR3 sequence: CASSTWTSGGNEQFF. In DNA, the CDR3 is TGTGCCAGCAGCACGTGGACTAGCGGTGGGAATGAGCAGTTCTTC. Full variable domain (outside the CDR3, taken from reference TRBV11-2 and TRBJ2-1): EAGVAQSPRYKIIEKRQSVAFWCNPISGHATLYWYQQILGQGPKLLIQFQNNGVVDDSQLPKDRFSAERLKGVDSTLKIQPAKLEDSAVYLCASSTWTSGGNEQFFGPGTRLTVL.